This TCR beta chain was retrieved from a study of STAT5B mutations in CD4+ large granular lymphocyte leukemia. Germline V gene data show CDR1 as SGDLS and CDR2 as YYNGEE. The CDR3 loop spans 12 amino acids. V was cut by 4 bases and J by 8 bases, with 12 bases left in between. Sequencing was performed with immunoSEQ multiplex PCR; in TCRdb, only in-frame clones are kept and a portion is missing. The data show 20,000 or so clones, more than 75% seen once. Material for sequencing was CD4+ T cells from blood buffy coats. The sequence was collected from a human donor in good health. The chain couples TRBV9 to TRBJ1-2; D uncertain. CDR3 coding DNA: TGTGCCAGCAGCTTGCCGGCTGCGGGCTACACCTTC. Protein: CASSLPAAGYTF.